A selection of T cell receptor beta chains follows, all from one sample in a study of T cell changes during pregnancy in multiple sclerosis. The repertoire was sequenced with immunoSEQ multiplex PCR; TCRdb's copy has only in-frame clones and lacks some. The sample records tens of thousands of clones, around 92% being singletons. Sequenced here: peripheral blood, sampled in the third trimester of pregnancy. The receptors were sampled from a female donor in good health, enrolled as a control in a pregnancy study. Both conserved end residues are part of each CDR3. Fields, in order: D gene, V gene, J gene, clone size, CDR3 DNA, CDR3 protein. D genes are given only for firm matches. Clone sizes are given selectively: once, few, many, or a class where the clone is expanded.

d_call: .
v_call: TRBV27
j_call: TRBJ1-1
clone_size: .
cdr3_nt: TGTGCCAGCTGTTCGCCCGCGAGTGATCGCACTGAAGCTTTCTTT
cdr3_aa: CASCSPASDRTEAFF

d_call: .
v_call: TRBV5-1
j_call: TRBJ1-1
clone_size: .
cdr3_nt: TGCGCCAGCAGCCTGACGTCGCCTCAGGGCCTTGGTGAAGCTTTCTTT
cdr3_aa: CASSLTSPQGLGEAFF

d_call: .
v_call: TRBV2
j_call: TRBJ2-3
clone_size: .
cdr3_nt: TGTGCCAGCAGTGAAGGGCCTGGCCGCGATACGCAGTATTTT
cdr3_aa: CASSEGPGRDTQYF

d_call: TRBD1
v_call: TRBV5-4
j_call: TRBJ1-1
clone_size: .
cdr3_nt: TGTGCCAGCAGCTTGGCCGGCAGGGGGCACACTGAAGCTTTCTTT
cdr3_aa: CASSLAGRGHTEAFF

d_call: .
v_call: TRBV7-8
j_call: TRBJ1-2
clone_size: .
cdr3_nt: TGTGCCAGCAGCTTAGCGCGGGGGGTTTCCGTCGTTGGCTACACCTTC
cdr3_aa: CASSLARGVSVVGYTF

d_call: .
v_call: TRBV21-1
j_call: TRBJ2-6
clone_size: .
cdr3_nt: TGTGCCAGCAGCAAGTCCCACAGACAAGACTCTGGGGCCAACGTCCTGACTTTC
cdr3_aa: CASSKSHRQDSGANVLTF

d_call: .
v_call: TRBV7-7
j_call: TRBJ2-1
clone_size: .
cdr3_nt: TGTGCCAGCAGCTTTTCCATCGGAGACAATGAGCAGTTCTTC
cdr3_aa: CASSFSIGDNEQFF

d_call: .
v_call: TRBV30
j_call: TRBJ2-5
clone_size: .
cdr3_nt: TGTGCCTGGAGTGTATTCGGCAGGGAGACCCAGTACTTC
cdr3_aa: CAWSVFGRETQYF

d_call: TRBD1
v_call: TRBV2
j_call: TRBJ2-7
clone_size: .
cdr3_nt: TGTGCCAGCAGTAGACAGGGTGGAGACTACGAGCAGTACTTC
cdr3_aa: CASSRQGGDYEQYF

d_call: .
v_call: TRBV18
j_call: TRBJ2-7
clone_size: .
cdr3_nt: TGTGCCAGCTCACCACGTAGAACCTTGGACAGTCCCTACGAGCAGTACTTC
cdr3_aa: CASSPRRTLDSPYEQYF

d_call: TRBD2
v_call: TRBV11-3
j_call: TRBJ2-3
clone_size: .
cdr3_nt: TGTGCCAGCAGCTCCCGGGACTACACAGATACGCAGTATTTT
cdr3_aa: CASSSRDYTDTQYF

d_call: .
v_call: TRBV2
j_call: TRBJ1-5
clone_size: once
cdr3_nt: TGTGCCAGCAGCCTGGTCGCGGACAATCAGCCCCAGCATTTT
cdr3_aa: CASSLVADNQPQHF

d_call: .
v_call: TRBV7-9
j_call: TRBJ1-5
clone_size: once
cdr3_nt: TGTGCCAGCACCCACGGGGGTCAGCCCCAGCATTTT
cdr3_aa: CASTHGGQPQHF

d_call: .
v_call: TRBV4-1
j_call: TRBJ2-6
clone_size: .
cdr3_nt: TGCGCCAGCAGCCAAGGGAGGGAACGGTCTGGGGCCAACGTCCTGACTTTC
cdr3_aa: CASSQGRERSGANVLTF

d_call: TRBD1
v_call: TRBV7-9
j_call: TRBJ1-4
clone_size: .
cdr3_nt: TGTGCCAGCAGCTGGGGGACAGGGGTTAATGAAAAACTGTTTTTT
cdr3_aa: CASSWGTGVNEKLFF

d_call: .
v_call: TRBV28
j_call: TRBJ1-3
clone_size: .
cdr3_nt: TGTGCCAGCAGTTCCCGGGGGTCTACTGGAAACACCATATATTTT
cdr3_aa: CASSSRGSTGNTIYF

d_call: .
v_call: TRBV28
j_call: TRBJ2-1
clone_size: once
cdr3_nt: TGTGCCAGCAGTGCTAGGGGGAGGGGAGACAATGAGCAGTTCTTC
cdr3_aa: CASSARGRGDNEQFF

d_call: TRBD2
v_call: TRBV16
j_call: TRBJ2-3
clone_size: .
cdr3_nt: TGTGCCAGCAGCCCGCGGAGCGGGGGTGGGGATACGCAGTATTTT
cdr3_aa: CASSPRSGGGDTQYF

d_call: TRBD1
v_call: TRBV5-1
j_call: TRBJ2-2
clone_size: .
cdr3_nt: TGCGCCAGCAGACCGGGACAGGGTTTTCCCGGGGAGCTGTTTTTT
cdr3_aa: CASRPGQGFPGELFF

d_call: .
v_call: TRBV28
j_call: TRBJ1-1
clone_size: few
cdr3_nt: TGTGCCAGCAGTTCGTCCGTGAACACTGAAGCTTTCTTT
cdr3_aa: CASSSSVNTEAFF

d_call: TRBD2
v_call: TRBV7-2
j_call: TRBJ2-7
clone_size: .
cdr3_nt: TGTGCCAGCAGCTTTGGCGGGAGCATGGCCGAGCAGTACTTC
cdr3_aa: CASSFGGSMAEQYF

d_call: TRBD1
v_call: TRBV27
j_call: TRBJ2-7
clone_size: .
cdr3_nt: TGTGCCAGCAGTGAACCGGGACAGGGATCCTACGAGCAGTACTTC
cdr3_aa: CASSEPGQGSYEQYF

d_call: .
v_call: TRBV7-9
j_call: TRBJ1-5
clone_size: .
cdr3_nt: TGTGCCAGCAGCCCAGGGAATCAGCCCCAGCATTTT
cdr3_aa: CASSPGNQPQHF

d_call: TRBD2
v_call: TRBV5-1
j_call: TRBJ2-1
clone_size: .
cdr3_nt: TGCGCCAGCAGCTTGGCCCCGGGGGGATATGAGCAGTTCTTC
cdr3_aa: CASSLAPGGYEQFF

d_call: .
v_call: TRBV27
j_call: TRBJ2-7
clone_size: .
cdr3_nt: TGTGCCAGCAGTTGGGGGGGGACAGGCTATTACGAGCAGTACTTC
cdr3_aa: CASSWGGTGYYEQYF

d_call: TRBD1
v_call: TRBV18
j_call: TRBJ2-7
clone_size: once
cdr3_nt: TGTGCCAGCTCACCCGGACAGGGAGCCTACGAGCAGTACTTC
cdr3_aa: CASSPGQGAYEQYF

d_call: .
v_call: TRBV5-4
j_call: TRBJ1-1
clone_size: once
cdr3_nt: TGTGCCAGCAGCTCACAGGGCCTCACCCCTGAAGCTTTCTTT
cdr3_aa: CASSSQGLTPEAFF

d_call: TRBD2
v_call: TRBV7-9
j_call: TRBJ2-1
clone_size: .
cdr3_nt: TGTGCCAGCAGCGGTAGGTCTAGCGGGAGGGGCTCCTACAATGAGCAGTTCTTC
cdr3_aa: CASSGRSSGRGSYNEQFF

d_call: TRBD2
v_call: TRBV6-1
j_call: TRBJ2-3
clone_size: .
cdr3_nt: TGTGCCAGCAGTGAAAACGGTAGGACTAGCGGGGGGGACACAGATACGCAGTATTTT
cdr3_aa: CASSENGRTSGGDTDTQYF

d_call: .
v_call: TRBV29-1
j_call: TRBJ1-5
clone_size: .
cdr3_nt: TGCAGCGTGAGGGAACAGACTAATCAGCCCCAGCATTTT
cdr3_aa: CSVREQTNQPQHF

d_call: .
v_call: TRBV28
j_call: TRBJ2-1
clone_size: .
cdr3_nt: TGTGCCAGCATCTCGCATCGGGGTAATGAGCAGTTCTTC
cdr3_aa: CASISHRGNEQFF

d_call: TRBD1
v_call: TRBV30
j_call: TRBJ1-3
clone_size: .
cdr3_nt: TGTGCCTGGACCTCACAGGGGAATAGTGGAAACACCATATATTTT
cdr3_aa: CAWTSQGNSGNTIYF

d_call: TRBD2
v_call: TRBV10-3
j_call: TRBJ2-5
clone_size: .
cdr3_nt: TGTGCCATCAGTGACTTGCGGGGGGAATTTGAGACCCAGTACTTC
cdr3_aa: CAISDLRGEFETQYF

d_call: TRBD2
v_call: TRBV7-2
j_call: TRBJ2-7
clone_size: .
cdr3_nt: TGTGCCAGCAGCTCAGTACTAGCGGGGGGCTCCTACGAGCAGTACTTC
cdr3_aa: CASSSVLAGGSYEQYF

d_call: TRBD1
v_call: TRBV28
j_call: TRBJ1-6
clone_size: .
cdr3_nt: TGTGCCAGCAGGGTCCAGCAGGGGGTCTATAATTCACCCCTCCACTTT
cdr3_aa: CASRVQQGVYNSPLHF

d_call: TRBD1
v_call: TRBV10-3
j_call: TRBJ1-5
clone_size: .
cdr3_nt: TGTGCCATCAGTGAGGGAAGACAGGGTCCTCAGCCCCAGCATTTT
cdr3_aa: CAISEGRQGPQPQHF

d_call: TRBD2
v_call: TRBV5-4
j_call: TRBJ2-1
clone_size: .
cdr3_nt: TGTGCCAGCAGCCAGGGACTAGCGGCATACAATGAGCAGTTCTTC
cdr3_aa: CASSQGLAAYNEQFF

d_call: .
v_call: TRBV7-8
j_call: TRBJ1-4
clone_size: .
cdr3_nt: TGTGCCAGCAGCTTAGCGCGGGTGGGAACTAATGAAAAACTGTTTTTT
cdr3_aa: CASSLARVGTNEKLFF

d_call: TRBD1
v_call: TRBV7-2
j_call: TRBJ1-5
clone_size: .
cdr3_nt: TGTGCCAGCAGCTTAACAGGGGGCAATCAGCCCCAGCATTTT
cdr3_aa: CASSLTGGNQPQHF

d_call: TRBD1
v_call: TRBV5-6
j_call: TRBJ1-6
clone_size: .
cdr3_nt: TGTGCCAGCAGCTTGCGGCCGGGACAGGTCTCCTATAATTCACCCCTCCACTTT
cdr3_aa: CASSLRPGQVSYNSPLHF

d_call: TRBD2
v_call: TRBV5-1
j_call: TRBJ2-7
clone_size: .
cdr3_nt: TGCGCCAGCAACCCCGAGGGACTAGCGAAGTACGAGCAGTACTTC
cdr3_aa: CASNPEGLAKYEQYF

d_call: .
v_call: TRBV9
j_call: TRBJ2-2
clone_size: .
cdr3_nt: TGTGCCAGCAGCGTAGTCCCCCTCTCCGGTGGGGAGCTGTTTTTT
cdr3_aa: CASSVVPLSGGELFF

d_call: TRBD1
v_call: TRBV2
j_call: TRBJ1-4
clone_size: .
cdr3_nt: TGTGCCAGCAGCCCGTGGAGGGGGCGGACTAATGAAAAACTGTTTTTT
cdr3_aa: CASSPWRGRTNEKLFF

d_call: TRBD2
v_call: TRBV27
j_call: TRBJ2-1
clone_size: .
cdr3_nt: TGTGCCAGCGGCCCTCACCCAAGCGGGAGGGTAGCGGATGAGCAGTTCTTC
cdr3_aa: CASGPHPSGRVADEQFF

d_call: .
v_call: TRBV28
j_call: TRBJ1-2
clone_size: .
cdr3_nt: TGTGCCAGCAGTAGGGGCACGTATGGCTACACCTTC
cdr3_aa: CASSRGTYGYTF

d_call: .
v_call: TRBV2
j_call: TRBJ1-1
clone_size: .
cdr3_nt: TGTGCCAGCAGTGAACCTGAGCAGGGGATGGAGACTGAAGCTTTCTTT
cdr3_aa: CASSEPEQGMETEAFF

d_call: .
v_call: TRBV7-6
j_call: TRBJ2-7
clone_size: .
cdr3_nt: TGTGCCAGCAGCTTGCCCACCATTGGGGGAGGGGGCTCCTACGAGCAGTACTTC
cdr3_aa: CASSLPTIGGGGSYEQYF

d_call: TRBD1
v_call: TRBV7-9
j_call: TRBJ1-5
clone_size: .
cdr3_nt: TGTGCCAGCAGCTTAGACAGGGGGGGAGATCAGCCCCAGCATTTT
cdr3_aa: CASSLDRGGDQPQHF

d_call: TRBD1
v_call: TRBV6-1
j_call: TRBJ1-2
clone_size: .
cdr3_nt: TGTGCCAGCAGTGATCGACAGGGGGGGAACTATGGCTACACCTTC
cdr3_aa: CASSDRQGGNYGYTF

d_call: .
v_call: TRBV21-1
j_call: TRBJ1-3
clone_size: .
cdr3_nt: TGTGCCAGCAGCAAACCCTTCCACAGGGCGGGAAACACCATATATTTT
cdr3_aa: CASSKPFHRAGNTIYF